This TCR beta chain originates from a study of PD-L1 blockade in urothelial cancer. As for the study in general: It was at 3 weeks (second dose) and 6 weeks after treatment start that blood was analyzed.

Germline V CDR1 and CDR2: MGHRA, YSYEKL. The J segment lost 5 bases and the V segment lost 4 bases, leaving 7 bases of the junction unmatched. The CDR3 loop spans 16 amino acids. Indicated time point: pretreatment peripheral blood. This clone was counted a single time. TCRdb's copy holds only in-frame clones and misses some; the assay was immunoSEQ multiplex PCR. The sample records fewer than 100,000 clones, around four fifths being singletons. The sequence derives from a man between 40 and 49 years old with urothelial cancer. V and J are TRBV4-1 and TRBJ2-3, with TRBD1 matching over 12 bases. The input for sequencing was PBMCs, taken around atezolizumab (anti-PD-L1) treatment. CDR3 nucleotide sequence: TGCGCCAGCAGCCCCCCGGGACAGGGGGCGGGAGATACGCAGTATTTT. This gives the protein CASSPPGQGAGDTQYF.